This T cell receptor beta chain emerged from a study of cytomegalovirus exposure and HLA in healthy donors (dated by TCRdb to about 2017). Background for the entire study: In an earlier analysis of approximately 640 of the donors, approximately 300 Gb of sequence data and 100 million or so unique TCR beta sequences from 180 million or so T cells were reported. Across around 400 genotyped donors of the cohort, an average of approximately 200,000 unique TCR beta nucleotide sequences per donor were sequenced, and roughly 17% of those sequences were non-productive. Donor age, sex, ethnicity and CMV serostatus were compiled together with the repertoire data. Every discovery cohort repertoire had been produced on one sequencing platform. The number of donors typed differed by locus, with 629-630 for A, B, C, DRB1 and DQB1, 522 for DQA1, nearly 610 for DPA1, and some 440 for DPB1. In the later analysis, no new phenotypic data were used to find candidate immune exposures; instead, reliance was placed on TCR beta sequences and their occurrence across donors. High-throughput TCR immunosequencing, statistical association of individual TCRs with disease status, and machine learning were combined to predict cytomegalovirus infection status. A later analysis re-examined previously published TCR beta repertoires from about 670 donors and added high-resolution HLA genotyping to investigate patterns of TCR occurrence. The study profiled the T cell repertoires of some 610 subjects by immunosequencing and related them to cytomegalovirus serostatus. HLA typing included class I and class II loci at four-digit resolution. Four to six DR-DQ haplotypes were handled as single units for association and clustering, since linkage in the cohort was strong. An earlier analysis of more than 450 of the donors used high-throughput TCR beta sequencing to judge whether each TCR beta V gene segment behaved as functional or pseudogenic. Of the roughly 400 genotyped donors, 65% to 90% fell in the genetic ancestry cluster associated with self-reported Caucasian donors. Genome-wide SNP genotypes for about 65% of the roughly 670 donors were used in a later genetic analysis, which treated that subset as a discovery cohort. The study aimed to test whether signatures of past pathogen exposure could be identified by cataloging public T cell receptors. Besides the first cohort of approximately 670 subjects, a separate validation cohort made up of 95 to 150 different subjects was used. An early release covering roughly 640 HLA-typed donors comprised approximately 290 gigabases of sequencing data and some 79 million unique TCR sequences.

The CDR3 contains 14 residues, cysteine and phenylalanine counted. The read is trimmed to its CDR3 DNA, 42 bases read in frame from base 1. From the germline V gene, CDR1 is SGHTS and CDR2 is YDEGEE. After removal of 4 bases from V and 4 bases from J, the junction retains 6 bases not matched to a gene. In total, 666 healthy bone marrow donors made up the cohort. All cohort members were sampled while nominally healthy, although unrecorded immune exposures were likely present. The donor was CMV seronegative and belonged to the group of 350 to 400 seronegative cohort members. A peripheral blood sample was collected from each donor, and TCR beta sequencing was performed on peripheral blood mononuclear cells. Genomic DNA extraction from the blood cell samples was performed with the Qiagen DNeasy Blood Extraction Kit. Summary of the overall study and its limitations: A group of highly shared sequence variants was considered likely to be a technical artifact of the sequencing pipeline. The study gave a list of 150 to 200 TCR beta chains associated with cytomegalovirus. In an earlier analysis of more than 500 of the donors, most TCR beta V segments appeared in productive rearrangements about 87% or about 30% of the time, broadly matching IMGT annotations. A further reported finding was that TCR beta sequences accurately predicted the HLA-A and HLA-B alleles for most subjects in the first cohort. The classifier was reported to diagnose cytomegalovirus status with high specificity and sensitivity in both the original and validation cohorts. Correlated functional status among segregating V segments might be attributable to linkage disequilibrium, but an unknown experimental factor could not be ruled out. In a later genetic analysis, fewer N-insertions in productive TCRs were reported among donors in an Asian-associated ancestry cluster than the roughly 700-donor mean. Because HLA typing was missing for some donors at each locus, association tests included only the typed subset. Only TCR beta chains were sequenced in this cohort, and the absence of alpha or paired-chain data limited detectable features. When HLA alleles, especially DR and DQ, strongly co-occurred, attributing TCR associations to individual alleles was difficult. According to the authors, the approach could potentially be generalized to other disease states and immunological phenotypes. An association between a missense DCLRE1C variant and V-gene and J-gene trimming of TCR beta chains was found in a later genetic analysis and replicated in an independent cohort. In a later analysis, HLA-associated TCR beta chains showed more clonal expansion and lower generation probabilities than non-associated chains that were equally common. Because counts were too low, 15 or so rarely observed V segments, including chromosome 9 orphons, were excluded from the earlier analysis of roughly 580 of the donors. Specific HLA alleles were associated with 15,000 to 20,000 TCR beta sequences at a false discovery rate of 0.05 in a later analysis. In a later analysis, the rate of TCR association differed among HLA loci, with DRB1 alleles having the most associated TCRs and HLA-C alleles having the fewest. Some IMGT-functional V segments, including TRBV6-2 and TRBV6-3, could not be told apart with the 87-base-pair reads, so those segments were excluded. A later analysis found that most CMV-associated TCR beta chains appeared HLA-restricted, with HLA associations seemingly driven largely by CMV exposure. In vitro tests confirmed that a few of the cytomegalovirus-associated TCR beta chains recognize cytomegalovirus antigens. For the cohort, immune exposure information was limited to CMV serostatus. A later analysis reported that several top co-occurrence clusters appeared linked to parvovirus B19, influenza, CMV and Epstein-Barr virus. Sequencing depth was assumed to be roughly uniform across donors in the presence/absence analyses, though that assumption may not hold. While some public TCRs were present in many individuals, most TCR sequences turned up only very rarely across donors.

The library was obtained by the immunoSEQ multiplex PCR assay. For the multiplex PCR, a mixture combining 60 forward primers for TCR Vbeta segments and 13 reverse primers for TCR Jbeta segments was used. Amplification of the CDR3 region of rearranged TCR beta genes was performed with a multiplex PCR assay on genomic DNA. The Illumina HiSeq System was used to sequence the amplified TCR beta libraries as 87-base-pair reads. In the paper's pipeline: A later analysis tallied approximately 87 million unique TCR beta chains across the 666 repertoires, and about 10 million of those chains were shared by two or more donors. Raw reads were error-corrected and collapsed into unique sequences by a nearest-neighbor algorithm in which closely related sequences were merged to remove PCR and sequencing errors. V, D and J gene segments were assigned by aligning CDR3 sequences to IMGT reference sequences. For a sequence to be retained, at least a six-nucleotide match to both a V gene segment and a J gene segment was required. Rearrangements were classified as productive when the CDR3 lacked stop codons and remained in frame with V and J, and all other rearrangements were classified as non-productive. Following IMGT convention, CDR3 was defined as the stretch from the second conserved V-encoded cysteine to the conserved J-encoded phenylalanine. Sequences without an unambiguous match to a single V gene segment were excluded from the earlier analysis of about 600 of the donors. In an earlier analysis of a few hundred of the donors, V segments were called functional above 56.7% productive rearrangements and were called segregating when the between-donor standard deviation exceeded 5%. A statistical classification framework was built for diagnosing cytomegalovirus status from the catalog of TCR beta chain sequences. In a later analysis, TCR nucleotide sequences were compared against IMGT/GENE-DB human TR gene sequences so that V and J genes could be assigned. In a later analysis, CDR3 sequences and most-parsimonious VDJ recombination scenarios were assigned using the TCRdist pipeline. A later analysis defined each TCR beta chain by its CDR3 amino acid sequence plus V-gene family, and excluded reads lacking a unique V-gene family. A later analysis removed several hundred highly shared, low-generation-probability nucleotide sequences to deal with suspected cross-contamination and a sequencing artifact. A later analysis calculated a clonal expansion index for each public chain from normalized within-repertoire ranks of inferred template counts. A later analysis computed generation probabilities with a VDJ recombination model fitted to out-of-frame rearrangements, and checked the results against IGoR. A later analysis scored TCR-TCR, TCR-HLA and TCR-CMV co-occurrence with hypergeometric tests, applying a repertoire-size bias correction to TCR pairs. A later analysis estimated false discovery rates by permuting HLA or CMV assignments 20 times. In a later analysis, co-occurring TCRs were grouped using DBSCAN, with TCRdist sequence similarity added in when clustering inside HLA-allele-positive subsets. Repertoires with fewer than 30,000 or more than 120,000 public chains were left out of co-occurrence clustering, as were a few repertoires with anomalous nucleotide sharing. This is the immuneACCESS table as TCRdb keeps it, with only in-frame sequences that have V and J called. A part of the clones is gone; compared with another copy, unresolved V genes explain less than half, and the rest is unexplained. V and J calls and clone size follow that table, whereas D and trimming were derived from the DNA. The sample table lists 150,000 or so clones, approximately 75% of them with a count of one. The ten top clones hold roughly 2.8% of the sample.

This clone came up a few times. The target of this receptor is not known. Per-nucleotide qualities are absent, and no much larger clonotype sits a single base away. The receptor was derived from a man younger than 35 in good health and CMV-seronegative. The specimen was PBMCs. Recombination joined TRBV5-8 with TRBJ1-2, with 8 middle bases fitting TRBD1. The DNA sequence is given as TGTGCCAGCAGCGACAGACAGGGGAGCTATGGCTACACCTTC. This yields the protein CASSDRQGSYGYTF.